The clone carrying this T cell receptor (beta chain) was counted a single time. The data were obtained in a study of T cell changes during pregnancy in multiple sclerosis. The CDR3 contains 13 residues. Germline-derived CDR1 and CDR2 are LNHDA and SQIVND (reference sequence). With 6 bases clipped from V and 6 bases from J, the junction kept 6 bases outside the gene matches. Repertoires were generated with immunoSEQ multiplex PCR, while TCRdb's copy carries only in-frame clones and drops some. The sample lists 60,000 or so clones; more than 80% were seen once. The material was CD4+ T cells from peripheral blood mononuclear cells, obtained after pregnancy. This rearrangement joins TRBV19 to TRBJ2-3; 7 bases are a match to TRBD2. This receptor was obtained from a female donor in good health, enrolled as a control in a pregnancy study. The CDR3 DNA follows: TGTGCCAGTAGGGTCGGGGGGATTGATACGCAGTATTTT. Its protein product is CASRVGGIDTQYF.